This T cell receptor beta chain was observed in a study of CD8 T cells in Susac syndrome. Reverse transcription used roughly 0.5 to 1 ug RNA and random hexamers. Amplification of TCR beta CDR3 used immunoSEQ multiplex PCR across 54 Vbeta and 13 Jbeta. TCRdb re-derived calls from the immunoSEQ multiplex PCR reads in MiXCR, one entry per CDR3 protein. The profile shows 100,000 to 150,000 distinct CDR3 sequences, about 95% of them singletons. V shed 4 bases, J shed 3 bases, and the junction held 8 bases outside the gene matches. In germline, CDR1 is KGHSH, CDR2 LQKENI. The CDR3 is 15 residues long. From blood CD8+ and CD4+ T cells, the TCR beta chain was sequenced. Purification of the CD8+ and CD4+ T cells relied on negative isolation, and TEMRA cells underwent FACS enrichment.

The sample comprised CD4+ T cells from PBMCs. The V and J genes are TRBV18 and TRBJ2-7, with 8 bases identical to TRBD1. The TCR sequence derives from a human donor in good health. CDR3 sequence (DNA): TGTGCCAGCTCACAAGCCGGGACAGGCGACTACGAGCAGTACTTC. Its protein is CASSQAGTGDYEQYF. Filled out from reference TRBV18 and TRBJ2-7, the complete variable domain reads NAGVMQNPRHLVRRRGQEARLRCSPMKGHSHVYWYRQLPEEGLKFMVYLQKENIIDESGMPKERFSAEFPKEGPSILRIQQVVRGDSAAYFCASSQAGTGDYEQYFGPGTRLTVT.